This T cell receptor beta chain was captured in a study of a mutant IDH1 vaccine in newly diagnosed glioma. In the study overall: Treated individuals were about 60% male and approximately 38% female, averaging about 40 years of age. Study observations and caveats: Apparently, pseudoprogression bore no relation to changes among the top peripheral T cell clonotypes.

Time point denoted: week 35, safety follow-up. Each vaccine dose was 300 ug of mutant IDH1 20-mer peptide, with topical imiquimod. Germline V gene lookup returns CDR1 SGHTA and CDR2 FQGTGA. CDR3 length: 14 residues. Trimming took 2 bases from V and 0 from J, leaving 8 bases between them. Concerning this clone itself: As yet, its antigen is unknown.

Using immunoSEQ multiplex PCR, the repertoire was profiled, and TCRdb retains in-frame clones only, with some absent. The sample lists about 46,000 clones; approximately 92% were seen once. The origin of this receptor is a man over 45 with glioma. The gene calls are TRBV7-3 and TRBJ2-7; D uncertain. The source material was PBMCs, sampled from a glioma patient whose treatment included an IDH1 peptide vaccine. The CDR3: CASSLDGSSYEQYF. CDR3 nucleotide sequence: TGTGCCAGCAGCTTAGACGGTAGCTCCTACGAGCAGTACTTC.